A single TCR beta chain is shown here with its context. Its antigen remains unidentified. These data originate in a study of beta chain features in type 1 diabetes. At the level of the study: No age, gender or cell yield differences were seen between patients and healthy donors. Study results and limitations: Type 1 diabetes patients showed a moderate but significant shortening of TCRB CDR3s in all four CD4+ subsets. Patients with type 1 diabetes carried fewer insertions and had more deletions at their VDJ junctions.

The sequenced template was cDNA made from the entire isolated RNA. The method was immunoSEQ multiplex PCR; TCRdb's version includes in-frame clones alone and lacks a portion of them. The table lists about 710,000 clones, about an eighth of them singletons. Central memory, naive, regulatory and stem cell-like memory CD4+ cells were sorted by CD45RO/CCR7/CD25/CD127/CD95/CD27. Purity exceeded 95% in all sorted populations. J lost 3 bases, V lost 2 bases, and 4 bases had no gene match. The CDR3 consists of 15 residues. Germline V gene lookup returns CDR1 MNHNY and CDR2 SVGAGI (reference sequence). This chain joins TRBV6-6 and TRBJ2-7; TRBD1 agrees at 10 bases. The TCR originated in a man aged 18 to 29 with type 1 diabetes. The sequenced sample was naive CD4+ T cells from blood. The CDR3 is CASSYRDRGVYEQYF. The CDR3 nucleotides are TGTGCCAGCAGTTACAGGGACAGGGGAGTCTACGAGCAGTACTTC.